These 3 T cell receptor beta chains share one sample of origin, sequenced in a study of T cells expressing NK-cell markers. TCRdb re-called the 5' RACE reads; every CDR3 protein appears as one record, without DNA. This repertoire includes about 550,000 distinct CDR3 sequences. Sequenced: blood T cells: a sorted CD56 or NKG2C T cell subset, CD4+ or CD8+ T cells, or bulk PBMC T cells (not recorded which). Every receptor here comes from a man in his late teens or twenties in good health.

The chain recombines TRBV6-1 with TRBJ1-6; the D call of TRBD1 rests on TCRdb alone, since no DNA is present to check it. The CDR3 is 13 residues long. Germline assignment: CDR1 MNHNS and CDR2 SASEGT. CDR3 sequence reads: CAVSRGLNSPLHF.

The V gene is TRBV6-5, the J gene TRBJ2-3. Germline V gene lookup returns CDR1 MNHEY and CDR2 SVGAGI. The CDR3 covers 13 residues. The CDR3 here is CASSRKTGDTQYF.

The chain uses TRBV20-1 and TRBJ2-2; the TRBD1 assignment by TCRdb is unverifiable without DNA. CDR1 is DFQATT and CDR2 is SNEGSKA in the germline V gene (reference sequence). This CDR3 has 13 amino acids. CDR3 loop: CSAGQGVGGELFF.